This note documents a single T cell receptor (beta chain) sequence. This clonotype has ten or more counts. Its antigen is still unknown. Base qualities are not recorded, but no much larger clone differs from it by a single base. The TCR beta CDR3 regions were amplified from RNA transcripts. A first-round RT-PCR of the TCR CDR3 used the HTBI primer set with the Qiagen OneStep RT-PCR kit. Libraries were constructed in a second round of multiplex PCR, after which size selection and purification were performed. Libraries were sequenced paired-end with 100 bp reads on an Illumina HiSeq2000. In the original analysis: SOAPnuke was used to process the raw data, throwing out any read that contained adapters or uncalled bases, had a mean Phred below 15, or lacked an exact constant-primer or identifier match. COPE v1.2.5 was used to merge the high-quality paired reads, and each unique nucleotide sequence was defined as a clonotype. MiTCR v1.1 was used to align clonotypes to the IMGT TRBV, TRBD and TRBJ reference segments. Only V-J combinations with frequency above 0.0001, covering 99.2% of repertoires, were analysed. The TCS score was defined as F50 (clonal expansion) divided by E x V (chaos), with BLOSUM62-based TCRdist calculated between CDR3 peptides within each V-J. Welch's t-statistics and random forest reduced 500 to 550 V-J features to 10 to 15, which were used in a naive Bayes classifier (R e1071). The similarity between thyroid and blood repertoires was quantified using the Morisita-Horn index. TCRdb cleaned the public reads at Q25 with fastp, built clones with MiXCR and kept in-frame beta chains. Rows merge per CDR3 protein into single entries with the most common DNA and genes. The V and J calls and clone size come from TCRdb's table, not from the authors' own analysis. The sample contains over 500,000 distinct CDR3 sequences, about 45% of them found a single time. The top ten constitute about two fifths of the sample.

This record comes from a study of T cells in Graves' hyperthyroidism and ophthalmopathy (dated by TCRdb to between 2017 and 2020). Study-level background: TCR V-J signatures able to tell the groups apart were searched for in a discovery cohort of 90 to 100 patients, of whom roughly 42 had Graves' ophthalmopathy and around 56 had stable Graves' hyperthyroidism. In several Graves' hyperthyroidism patients, the study also compared T-cell repertoires from thyroid tissue with T-cell repertoires from blood. According to the paper, TCR Vbeta CDR3 sequencing was carried out on 135 peripheral blood samples, which came from around 43 ophthalmopathy, 70 to 80 hyperthyroidism and roughly 17 progressor patients. Once sampling was done, hyperthyroidism patients were given methimazole at a starting dose of 30 mg daily, whereas ophthalmopathy patients were given high-dose intravenous methylprednisolone. For training and testing, the roughly 100 patients in the discovery cohort were randomly divided in a 7:3 ratio. Whether ophthalmopathy could be predicted prospectively was tested in an independent validation cohort made up of about 20 hyperthyroidism patients plus 17 patients who later progressed to ophthalmopathy.

Trimming costs V 5 bases and J 6 bases, and their ends lie 14 bases apart. The CDR3 sequence holds 13 residues, the cysteine and phenylalanine included. The only DNA kept is the CDR3, 39 bases in frame from the first base. Points the paper makes about the study in general: In validation, the model predicted progression to ophthalmopathy with over 60% sensitivity and approximately 74% specificity, a median of 6.5 months before onset. Most expanded thyroid clonotypes (frequency above 0.001) were also found in blood, which suggests that blood repertoires may mirror thyroid immune responses. Sample size was not statistically predetermined, and investigators were not blinded to group allocation. Ophthalmopathy was separated from stable hyperthyroidism by a 13 V-J signature model, with just over 85% sensitivity and around 81% specificity obtained in cross-validation and 80%/75% obtained in testing.

Any patient with an uncontrolled infection, another autoimmune disease, pregnancy or lactation was excluded. Diagnoses were established on the basis of clinical symptoms, serum thyroxine and TRAb, thyroid ultrasound, and orbital computed tomography. Trizol reagent was used to extract total RNA, and RNA quality was then checked on an Agilent 2100 Bioanalyzer. The V and J segments used are TRBV12-3 or TRBV12-4 and TRBJ2-7, with the D segment identity uncertain. The receptor comes from an adult woman with Graves' disease, either hyperthyroidism or ophthalmopathy (not recorded which). Specimen: peripheral blood or thyroid tissue (not recorded which). The nucleotide sequence is given as TGTGCCAGCAGTCCCGTGGAAGCCGGCGAGCAGTACTTC. Its translation is CASSPVEAGEQYF.